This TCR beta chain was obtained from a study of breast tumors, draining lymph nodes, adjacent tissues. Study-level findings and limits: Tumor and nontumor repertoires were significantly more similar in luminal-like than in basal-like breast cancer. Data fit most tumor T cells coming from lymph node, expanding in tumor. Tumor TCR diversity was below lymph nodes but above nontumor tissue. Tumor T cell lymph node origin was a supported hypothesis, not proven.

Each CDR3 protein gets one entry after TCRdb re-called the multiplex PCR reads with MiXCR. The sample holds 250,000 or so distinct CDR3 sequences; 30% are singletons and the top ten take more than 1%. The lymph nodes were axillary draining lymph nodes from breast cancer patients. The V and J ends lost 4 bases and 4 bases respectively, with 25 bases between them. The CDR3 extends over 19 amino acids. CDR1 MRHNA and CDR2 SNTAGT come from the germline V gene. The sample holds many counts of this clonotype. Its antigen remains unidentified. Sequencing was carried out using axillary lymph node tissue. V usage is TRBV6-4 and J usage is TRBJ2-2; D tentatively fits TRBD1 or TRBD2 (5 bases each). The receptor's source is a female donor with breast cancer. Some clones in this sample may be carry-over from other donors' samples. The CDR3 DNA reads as TGTGCCAGCAGTGCGGGGCTATTCACAGGTACGGTATTCACCGGGGAGCTGTTTTTT. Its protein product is CASSAGLFTGTVFTGELFF.